Sequencing of this T cell receptor (beta chain) was carried out in a study of cytomegalovirus exposure and HLA in healthy donors. CDR3 length: 16 residues. CDR1 is SGDLS, CDR2 YYNGEE, per germline. V shed 3 bases, J shed 11 bases, and the junction held 15 bases outside the gene matches. Samples came from healthy bone marrow donors. A multiplex PCR was run with 60 Vbeta primers and 13 Jbeta primers. Profiling relied on immunoSEQ multiplex PCR, and the TCRdb table lists in-frame clones only, not all of them. The sample lists 150,000 to 200,000 clones, around 90% occurring once. The sequenced material came from PBMCs. The receptor comes from a boy aged 2 to 10 in good health and CMV-seronegative. The chain employs TRBV9 and TRBJ1-1; 11 nucleotides agree with TRBD1. CDR3 nucleotide sequence: TGTGCCAGCAGCGCAGGAAACCCCGGGACAGGGGGGAGCGCTTTCTTT. This encodes CASSAGNPGTGGSAFF.